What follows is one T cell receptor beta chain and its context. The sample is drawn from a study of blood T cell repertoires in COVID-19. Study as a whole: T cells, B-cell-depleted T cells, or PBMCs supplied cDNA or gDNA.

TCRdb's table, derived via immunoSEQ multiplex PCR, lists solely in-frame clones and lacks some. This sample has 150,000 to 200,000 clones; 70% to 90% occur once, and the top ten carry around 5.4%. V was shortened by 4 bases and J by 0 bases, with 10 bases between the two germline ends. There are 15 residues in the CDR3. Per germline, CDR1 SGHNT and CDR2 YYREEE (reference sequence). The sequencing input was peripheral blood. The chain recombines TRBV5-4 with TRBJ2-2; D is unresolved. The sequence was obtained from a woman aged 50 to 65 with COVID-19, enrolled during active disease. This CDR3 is CASSQEFSNTGELFF. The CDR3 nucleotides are TGTGCCAGCAGCCAGGAATTCTCGAACACCGGGGAGCTGTTTTTT. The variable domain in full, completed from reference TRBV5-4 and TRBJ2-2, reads ETGVTQSPTHLIKTRGQQVTLRCSSQSGHNTVSWYQQALGQGPQFIFQYYREEENGRGNFPPRFSGLQFPNYSSELNVNALELDDSALYLCASSQEFSNTGELFFGEGSRLTVL.